Listed here are 4 T cell receptor beta chains from one sample, sequenced in a study of metastatic and nonmetastatic thyroid tumors. Treatment of any kind had been given to no patient before thyroid surgery. MiXCR re-clonotyped the PCR reads for TCRdb. Of about 92,000 clones listed, more than 12% are singletons. The specimen sequenced was blood. The receptors originated from a female donor with papillary thyroid cancer or a benign thyroid nodule (not recorded which). Some clones in this sample may be carry-over from other donors' samples.

In its sample, this clone was seen a few times. V usage is TRBV4-2 and J usage is TRBJ2-3, with a tentative D call TRBD1 (5 bases). Trimming took off 0 bases at V and 2 bases at J, with 15 bases between the two ends. Germline V CDR1 and CDR2: LGHNA, YNFKEQ. The CDR3 contains 17 residues. The DNA of the CDR3 is TGTGCCAGCAGCCAAGACAGGGCCCCCCGGGCCACAGATACGCAGTATTTT. It codes for CASSQDRAPRATDTQYF.

This clone was seen many times. The chain carries TRBV19 and TRBJ1-5, with 8 bases lining up with TRBD1. The CDR3 totals 14 residues. J lost 1 base, V lost 7 bases, and 3 bases had no gene match. Germline CDR1 and CDR2: LNHDA and SQIVND (reference sequence). In DNA form, the CDR3 reads TGTGCCAGTACTAGACAGGGGAGCAATCAGCCCCAGCATTTT. This codes for CASTRQGSNQPQHF.

This clone was detected many times. The chain joins TRBV4-2 to TRBJ1-2, with D tentatively TRBD1 (5 bases). Trimming stripped 4 bases from V and 4 bases from J, with 22 bases between. CDR1 LGHNA and CDR2 YNFKEQ come from the germline V gene. This CDR3 is 17 amino acids long. The CDR3 sequence: CASSPPGTGDPLYGYTF. CDR3 DNA: TGTGCCAGCAGCCCCCCCGGCACGGGGGATCCCCTCTATGGCTACACCTTC.

V is TRBV20-1 and J is TRBJ1-1; no clear D. The CDR3 is 13 residues long. The ends were cut back, 0 bases at V and 7 bases at J, with 12 bases in the middle. The germline V gene encodes CDR1 DFQATT and CDR2 SNEGSKA (reference sequence). Written as DNA, the CDR3 is TGCAGTGCTAGAGATCCGGGTCCGAGTGAAGCTTTCTTT. Its protein is CSARDPGPSEAFF.